This T cell receptor (beta chain) comes out of a study of OX40 agonist ivuxolimab in advanced cancers. Findings and caveats of the study: Which antigen the expanded peripheral T cells recognized is unknown.

Per the germline V gene, CDR1 is KGHSH and CDR2 is LQKENI. Trimming left V 4 bases short and J 7 bases short, with 19 bases between. The CDR3 runs to 16 residues. Measured with immunoSEQ multiplex PCR; TCRdb has only the in-frame clones, and not every one. This table holds almost 90,000 clones, approximately 91% found once. A note on this clone: Antigen unknown.

The rearrangement uses TRBV18 and TRBJ2-2; no firm D call. The sequence came from an adult with an advanced solid tumor such as melanoma, head and neck, liver or kidney cancer. Sequencing used CD4+ or CD8+ T cells sorted from blood, obtained in a trial of the OX40 agonist ivuxolimab. CDR3 in DNA: TGTGCCAGCTCACTTCATTCGGACCCTGGCGGCGGGGAGCTGTTTTTT. Its protein product is CASSLHSDPGGGELFF.